Listed below are T cell receptor beta chains from one sample, sequenced in a study of blood T cell repertoires in COVID-19. Using immunoSEQ multiplex PCR, the repertoire was profiled, and TCRdb retains in-frame clones only, with some absent. Of around 400,000 clones in the sample, about 88% were seen once. The source material was PBMCs or T cells enriched from blood (not recorded which). Receptors were obtained from a woman aged 18 to 35 who had been exposed to COVID-19. Each CDR3 is given with its conserved first and last residue. The D gene is left open where the match is weak. Clone size is shown for a subset of rows, as once, few, many or a class of expanded clone.

d_call,clone_size,j_call,v_call,cdr3_nt,cdr3_aa
TRBD2,NA,TRBJ2-3,TRBV6-2/TRBV6-3,TGTGCCAGCAGTTATGGGGGGGACACAGATACGCAGTATTTT,CASSYGGDTDTQYF
NA,few,TRBJ1-1,TRBV5-5,TGTGCCAGCAGCTTAGTGCCGGGACACCGAAACACTGAAGCTTTCTTT,CASSLVPGHRNTEAFF
NA,NA,TRBJ2-7,TRBV5-1,TGCGCCAGCAGCTTGAGCAGGGGCGGATACTACGAGCAGTACTTC,CASSLSRGGYYEQYF
NA,NA,TRBJ1-2,TRBV6-2/TRBV6-3,TGTGCCAGCAGTCGCGGGGGCGGGGGTTTCATCTATGGCTACACCTTC,CASSRGGGGFIYGYTF
NA,NA,TRBJ2-7,TRBV11-2,TGTGCCAGCAGCTTAGGGTTCGGCGGAGCCTACGAGCAGTACTTC,CASSLGFGGAYEQYF
NA,few,TRBJ2-7,TRBV27,TGTGCCAGCAGATCGGAGATCTACGAGCAGTACTTC,CASRSEIYEQYF
TRBD1,NA,TRBJ1-1,TRBV19,TGTGCCAGTAGTATAGAACTACAGGGGGTGGACACTGAAGCTTTCTTT,CASSIELQGVDTEAFF
TRBD2,NA,TRBJ2-6,TRBV19,TGTGCCAGTAGTGGCGCGCTAGCGGGGGTTCCAGGGGCCAACGTCCTGACTTTC,CASSGALAGVPGANVLTF
TRBD2,NA,TRBJ2-3,TRBV7-2,TGTGCCAGCAGCTTGCGCGGGGGGACTAGCACAGATACGCAGTATTTT,CASSLRGGTSTDTQYF
TRBD2,NA,TRBJ2-1,TRBV4-1,TGCGCCAGCAGCCAAGTGCGGGGGGGGGACTACAGCTCCTACAATGAGCAGTTCTTC,CASSQVRGGDYSSYNEQFF
NA,NA,TRBJ2-7,TRBV7-8,TGTGCCAGCAGCTTAGCGCCAGGTACCTACGAGCAGTACTTC,CASSLAPGTYEQYF
NA,NA,TRBJ1-2,TRBV2,TGTGCCAGCAGGGGGGCTGACTATGGCTACACCTTC,CASRGADYGYTF
NA,NA,TRBJ2-7,TRBV5-1,TGCGCCAGCAGCTTGGTACAGGACTACGAGCAGTACTTC,CASSLVQDYEQYF
NA,NA,TRBJ2-7,TRBV10-3,TGTGCCATCAGTGCGGGTATAACCTACGAGCAGTACTTC,CAISAGITYEQYF
TRBD1,NA,TRBJ1-2,TRBV19,TGTGCCAGTAGCCTACAGGGGCTCGACTATGGCTACACCTTC,CASSLQGLDYGYTF
NA,NA,TRBJ2-1,TRBV28,TGTGCCAGCAGCCGGTCACCGCCCAATGAGCAGTTCTTC,CASSRSPPNEQFF
NA,NA,TRBJ2-4,TRBV27,TGTGCCAGCAGTTTAAGAACAGGGAGCCGTCTAGCCAAAAACATTCAGTACTTC,CASSLRTGSRLAKNIQYF
NA,NA,TRBJ2-7,TRBV28,TGTGCCAGCAGTCCACCAACAGGCGGACCCTACGAGCAGTACTTC,CASSPPTGGPYEQYF
NA,NA,TRBJ1-5,TRBV19,TGTGCCAGTAGTATCTACAGACAGGAGTATCAGCCCCAGCATTTT,CASSIYRQEYQPQHF
TRBD1,NA,TRBJ1-4,TRBV3-1/TRBV3-2,TGTGCCAGCAGCCGAGGACCCGACAGGGGCCCTGCAAAACTGTTTTTT,CASSRGPDRGPAKLFF
NA,NA,TRBJ2-3,TRBV3-1/TRBV3-2,TGTGCCAGCAGCCAAGATCCAGGACATAGCACAGATACGCAGTATTTT,CASSQDPGHSTDTQYF
NA,NA,TRBJ2-5,TRBV7-2,TGTGCCAGCAGCTTAAGGGGGGGCGAGACCCAGTACTTC,CASSLRGGETQYF
NA,NA,TRBJ2-3,TRBV20-1,TGCAGTGCTAGTCGGGAAAGCACAGATACGCAGTATTTT,CSASRESTDTQYF
NA,NA,TRBJ2-2,TRBV4-2,TGTGCCAGCAGCCAAGTAACTCTAGACACCGGGGAGCTGTTTTTT,CASSQVTLDTGELFF
NA,NA,TRBJ1-1,TRBV5-1,TGCGCCAGCAGCTCGCGGAACACTGAAGCTTTCTTT,CASSSRNTEAFF
TRBD2,NA,TRBJ2-1,TRBV14,TGTGCCAGCAGCCAGGGAAGCGGGACGGGGCGTCCTAACAATGAGCAGTTCTTC,CASSQGSGTGRPNNEQFF
NA,NA,TRBJ1-6,TRBV28,TGTGCCAGCAGTTCCCCCGGACAGCCGGCTAATTCACCCCTCCACTTT,CASSSPGQPANSPLHF
TRBD2,NA,TRBJ2-1,TRBV7-6,TGTGCCAGCAGTTTACATGAGACTAGCGGGGGTGAGCAGTTCTTC,CASSLHETSGGEQFF
TRBD1,NA,TRBJ1-1,TRBV9,TGTGCCAGCAGCCCGGGACAGCTGAACACTGAAGCTTTCTTT,CASSPGQLNTEAFF
NA,NA,TRBJ2-7,TRBV7-2,TGTGCCAGCAGCTTAGCGAGGGTCCCTGGGCTAACCTCCTACGAGCAGTACTTC,CASSLARVPGLTSYEQYF
TRBD2,NA,TRBJ2-7,TRBV4-1,TGCGCCAGCAGCCAAGTGTTACGGCTAGCGGGGGTTCGCTACGAGCAGTACTTC,CASSQVLRLAGVRYEQYF
NA,NA,TRBJ1-1,TRBV3-1/TRBV3-2,TGTGCCAGCCGTCCCGTCGAGGGGAACACTGAAGCTTTCTTT,CASRPVEGNTEAFF
NA,NA,TRBJ1-4,TRBV9,TGTGCCAGCAGCGGCACCCGAGGCACAGAAAAACTGTTTTTT,CASSGTRGTEKLFF
NA,NA,TRBJ1-5,TRBV7-8,TGTGCCAGCAGCTTCTCAGGGAGCAATCAGCCCCAGCATTTT,CASSFSGSNQPQHF
NA,once,TRBJ2-1,TRBV12-3/TRBV12-4,TGTGCCAGCAGTTTTGGCCTGGGGGCTGAGCAGTTCTTC,CASSFGLGAEQFF
TRBD1,NA,TRBJ1-5,TRBV28,TGTGCCAGCAGTCCCCCCCGGACAGGGGTAGAGAGCAATCAGCCCCAGCATTTT,CASSPPRTGVESNQPQHF
NA,NA,TRBJ2-7,TRBV19,TGTGCCAGTAGTATAGCGGGTAACTCCTACGAGCAGTACTTC,CASSIAGNSYEQYF
NA,NA,TRBJ2-6,TRBV28,TGTGCCAGCAGGGTGGGGGGTACTGGGGCCAACGTCCTGACTTTC,CASRVGGTGANVLTF
TRBD1,NA,TRBJ1-4,TRBV9,TGTGCCAGCAGCGTAGCAACAGGGGGAATTAATGAAAAACTGTTTTTT,CASSVATGGINEKLFF
NA,NA,TRBJ2-2,TRBV7-8,TGTGCCAGCAGCTTTGACTTACAGAACACCGGGGAGCTGTTTTTT,CASSFDLQNTGELFF
TRBD1,NA,TRBJ1-2,TRBV6-5,TGTGCCAGCAGTTACAAAGCGGCAGGGGGCGGCTATGGCTACACCTTC,CASSYKAAGGGYGYTF
NA,once,TRBJ1-1,TRBV18,TGTGCCAGCTCACCAGGTACGGACAGTGAAGCTTTCTTT,CASSPGTDSEAFF
TRBD2,NA,TRBJ2-7,TRBV19,TGTGCCAGTTCTCAAGGGACTAGCGGCGCCTACGAGCAGTACTTC,CASSQGTSGAYEQYF
NA,NA,TRBJ2-7,TRBV18,TGTGCCAGCTCACCAGGACAGACCTACGAGCAGTACTTC,CASSPGQTYEQYF
TRBD1,NA,TRBJ2-6,TRBV28,TGTGCCAGCAGTTTTGTCTATGGACAGGGAAAAAGCTCTGGGGCCAACGTCCTGACTTTC,CASSFVYGQGKSSGANVLTF
NA,NA,TRBJ2-6,TRBV11-3,TGTGCCAGCAGTCCCGTCGTTGGGCCCTCTGGGGCCAACGTCCTGACTTTC,CASSPVVGPSGANVLTF
TRBD2,once,TRBJ2-1,TRBV16,TGTGCCAGCAGCCCACAAACGGGGGGGCCGTATGAGCAGTTCTTC,CASSPQTGGPYEQFF
TRBD1,NA,TRBJ2-7,TRBV5-5,TGTGCCAGCAGCCCTCGACAGGGGCAGATATACGAGCAGTACTTC,CASSPRQGQIYEQYF
TRBD2,few,TRBJ2-1,TRBV4-1,TGCGCCAGCAGCCTCGCGGGGGGATTAAGCAATGAGCAGTTCTTC,CASSLAGGLSNEQFF
TRBD2,NA,TRBJ2-1,TRBV3-1/TRBV3-2,TGTGCCAGCCGCCCGGGGGGTGGGTCGCAGTTCTTC,CASRPGGGSQFF
TRBD1,NA,TRBJ2-7,TRBV3-1/TRBV3-2,TGTGCCAGCAGCCACGGACAGGGTCCCTACGAGCAGTACTTC,CASSHGQGPYEQYF
NA,NA,TRBJ2-7,TRBV3-1/TRBV3-2,TGTGCCAGCAGCCCCATGGTTCCGGCCTACGAGCAGTACTTC,CASSPMVPAYEQYF
TRBD1,NA,TRBJ1-1,TRBV15,TGTGCCACCAGCAAGGGCGGGACAGGTTATTTTGACACTGAAGCTTTCTTT,CATSKGGTGYFDTEAFF
TRBD2,NA,TRBJ2-3,TRBV3-1/TRBV3-2,TGTGCCAGCAGCCAGGGGACTAGGGCAGATACGCAGTATTTT,CASSQGTRADTQYF
TRBD1,once,TRBJ2-3,TRBV11-2,TGTGCCAGCAGCCGTCTCGAACAGGGGCTCCAGATCACAGATACGCAGTATTTT,CASSRLEQGLQITDTQYF